This T cell receptor (beta chain) was sequenced in a study of monozygotic twins with inflammatory bowel disease. CDR3 length: 14 residues. Germline V gene lookup returns CDR1 SGDLS and CDR2 YYNGEE. TCRdb re-called the 5' RACE reads; one entry per CDR3 protein, DNA not given. The clone table shows fewer than 550,000 distinct CDR3 sequences, with the ten largest holding about 2.4%. Sequenced input: blood. The receptor comes from a human donor with ulcerative colitis or Crohn's disease, or a healthy co-twin of an affected twin (not recorded which). The V call is TRBV9, the J call TRBJ2-1; the TCRdb D gene call, TRBD1, has no DNA to confirm it. CDR3 region: CASSPLPGSNEQFF.